Sequencing of this TCR beta chain was carried out in a study of T cell changes during pregnancy in multiple sclerosis. This table comes from immunoSEQ multiplex PCR, and its TCRdb copy is limited to in-frame clones, with some not included. The sample lists around 40,000 clones, 75% to 95% occurring once. The CDR3 is 17 amino acids. CDR1 and CDR2 from the germline V gene are SGHAT and FQNNGV. V trimming: 7 bases; J trimming: 0 bases; junction bases outside the gene matches: 7. The clonotype was recovered from a female donor in good health, enrolled as a control in a pregnancy study. The material was CD4+ T cells from peripheral blood mononuclear cells, obtained in the first trimester of pregnancy. The chain couples TRBV11-2 to TRBJ2-6; TRBD2 aligns across 9 bases. The CDR3 region has the DNA TGTGCCAGCACTGAGGGACTAGCCAACTCTGGGGCCAACGTCCTGACTTTC. This encodes CASTEGLANSGANVLTF. The full variable domain, completed using reference TRBV11-2 and TRBJ2-6, is EAGVAQSPRYKIIEKRQSVAFWCNPISGHATLYWYQQILGQGPKLLIQFQNNGVVDDSQLPKDRFSAERLKGVDSTLKIQPAKLEDSAVYLCASTEGLANSGANVLTFGAGSRLTVL.